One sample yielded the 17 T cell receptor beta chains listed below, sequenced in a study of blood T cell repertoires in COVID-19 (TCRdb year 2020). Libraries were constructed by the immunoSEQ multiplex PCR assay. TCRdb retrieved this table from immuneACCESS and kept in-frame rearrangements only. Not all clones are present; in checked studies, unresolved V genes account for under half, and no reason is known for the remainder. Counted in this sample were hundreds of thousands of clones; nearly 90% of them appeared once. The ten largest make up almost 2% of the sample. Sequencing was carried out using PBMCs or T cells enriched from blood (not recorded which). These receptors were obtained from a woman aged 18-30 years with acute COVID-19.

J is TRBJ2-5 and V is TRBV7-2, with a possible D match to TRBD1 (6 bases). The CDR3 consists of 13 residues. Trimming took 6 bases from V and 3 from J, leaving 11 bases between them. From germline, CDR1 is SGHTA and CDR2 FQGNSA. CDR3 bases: TGTGCCAGCAGTTACACAGGGAAAGAGACCCAGTACTTC. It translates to CASSYTGKETQYF.

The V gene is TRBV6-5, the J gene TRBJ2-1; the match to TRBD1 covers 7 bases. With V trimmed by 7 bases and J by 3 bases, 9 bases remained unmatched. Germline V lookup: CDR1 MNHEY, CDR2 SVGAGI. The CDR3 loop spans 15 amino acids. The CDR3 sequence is CASNSWTGFYNEQFF. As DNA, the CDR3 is TGTGCCAGCAATTCCTGGACAGGATTCTACAATGAGCAGTTCTTC.

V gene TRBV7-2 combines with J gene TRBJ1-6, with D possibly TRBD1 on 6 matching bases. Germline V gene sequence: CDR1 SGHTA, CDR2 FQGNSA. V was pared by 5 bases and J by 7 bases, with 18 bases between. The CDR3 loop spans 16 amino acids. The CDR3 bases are TGTGCCAGCAGCCCCCGGGCCATGCAGGGGAATTCACCCCTCCACTTT. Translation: CASSPRAMQGNSPLHF.

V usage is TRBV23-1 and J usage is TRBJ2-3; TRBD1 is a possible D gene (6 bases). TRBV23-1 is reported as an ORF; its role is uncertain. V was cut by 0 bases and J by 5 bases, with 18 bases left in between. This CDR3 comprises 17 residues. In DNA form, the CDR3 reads TGCGCCAGCAGTCAATCAAAGGGGGTAGTTTGGGTAGATACGCAGTATTTT. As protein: CASSQSKGVVWVDTQYF.

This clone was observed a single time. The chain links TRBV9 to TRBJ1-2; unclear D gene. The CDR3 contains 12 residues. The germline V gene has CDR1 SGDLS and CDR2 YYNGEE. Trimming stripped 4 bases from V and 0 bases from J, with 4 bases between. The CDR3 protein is CASSPANYGYTF. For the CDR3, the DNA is TGTGCCAGCAGCCCCGCTAACTATGGCTACACCTTC.

The CDR3 region has the DNA TGTGCCAGCAGTTTACGGGGGGTCGGAGCTTTCTTT. It translates to CASSLRGVGAFF. The rearrangement uses TRBV12-3 or TRBV12-4 and TRBJ1-1; D possibly corresponds to TRBD1 (5 bases). The V end was cut by 2 bases, the J end by 10 bases, with 11 bases between. This CDR3 comprises 12 residues.

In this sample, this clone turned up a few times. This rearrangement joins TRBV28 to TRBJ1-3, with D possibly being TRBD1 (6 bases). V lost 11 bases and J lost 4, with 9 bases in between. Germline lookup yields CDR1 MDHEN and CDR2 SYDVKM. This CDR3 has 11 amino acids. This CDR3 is CASQGGNTIYF. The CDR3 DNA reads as TGTGCCTCCCAGGGGGGAAACACCATATATTTT.

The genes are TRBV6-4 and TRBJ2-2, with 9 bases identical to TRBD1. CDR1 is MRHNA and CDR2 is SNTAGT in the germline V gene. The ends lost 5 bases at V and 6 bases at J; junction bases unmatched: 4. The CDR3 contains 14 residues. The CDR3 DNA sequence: TGTGCCAGCAGTTCCCGACAGGGGGCCGGGGAGCTGTTTTTT. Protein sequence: CASSSRQGAGELFF.

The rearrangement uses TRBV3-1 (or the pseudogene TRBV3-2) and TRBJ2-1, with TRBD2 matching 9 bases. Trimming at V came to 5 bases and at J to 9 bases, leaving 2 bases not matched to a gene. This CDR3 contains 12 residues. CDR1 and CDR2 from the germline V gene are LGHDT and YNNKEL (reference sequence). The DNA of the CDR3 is TGTGCCAGCAGCGGGACTAGCTCTGAGCAGTTCTTC. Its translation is CASSGTSSEQFF.

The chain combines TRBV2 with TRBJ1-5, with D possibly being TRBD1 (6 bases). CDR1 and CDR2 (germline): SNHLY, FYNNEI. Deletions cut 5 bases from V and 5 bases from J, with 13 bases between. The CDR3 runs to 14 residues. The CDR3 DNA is TGTGCCAGCAGTCCTGCGTCAGGGGATCAGCCCCAGCATTTT. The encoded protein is CASSPASGDQPQHF.

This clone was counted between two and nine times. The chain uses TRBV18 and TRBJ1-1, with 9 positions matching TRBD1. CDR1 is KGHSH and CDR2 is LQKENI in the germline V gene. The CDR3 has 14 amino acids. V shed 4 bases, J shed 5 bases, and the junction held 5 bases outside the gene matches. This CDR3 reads CASSQDRGNTEAFF. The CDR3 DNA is TGTGCCAGCTCACAAGACAGGGGGAATACTGAAGCTTTCTTT.

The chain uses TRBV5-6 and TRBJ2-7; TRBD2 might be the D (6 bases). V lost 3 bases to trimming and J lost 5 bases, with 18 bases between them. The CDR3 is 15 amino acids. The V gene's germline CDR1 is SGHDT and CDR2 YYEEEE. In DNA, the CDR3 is TGTGCCAGCAGCTCCTGGGACGCCGGCGGGGACGAGCAGTACTTC. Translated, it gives CASSSWDAGGDEQYF.

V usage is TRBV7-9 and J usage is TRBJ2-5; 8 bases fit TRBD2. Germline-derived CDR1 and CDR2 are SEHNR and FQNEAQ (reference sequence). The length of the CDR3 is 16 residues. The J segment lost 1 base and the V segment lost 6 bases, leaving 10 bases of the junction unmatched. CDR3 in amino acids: CASSSNSGGFQETQYF. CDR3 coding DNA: TGTGCCAGCAGTTCCAACAGCGGGGGCTTCCAAGAGACCCAGTACTTC.

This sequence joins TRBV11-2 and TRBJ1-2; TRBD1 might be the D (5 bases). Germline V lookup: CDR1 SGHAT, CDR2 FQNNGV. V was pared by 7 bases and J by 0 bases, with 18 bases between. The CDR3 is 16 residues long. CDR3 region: CASTPRGGAPNYGYTF. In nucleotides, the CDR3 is TGTGCCAGCACCCCAAGGGGAGGGGCGCCTAACTATGGCTACACCTTC.

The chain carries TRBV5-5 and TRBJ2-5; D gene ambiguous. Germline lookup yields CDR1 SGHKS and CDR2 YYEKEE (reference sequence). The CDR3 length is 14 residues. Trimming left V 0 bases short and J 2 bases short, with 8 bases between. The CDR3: CASSLVVAQETQYF. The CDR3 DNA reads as TGTGCCAGCAGCTTGGTGGTAGCTCAAGAGACCCAGTACTTC.

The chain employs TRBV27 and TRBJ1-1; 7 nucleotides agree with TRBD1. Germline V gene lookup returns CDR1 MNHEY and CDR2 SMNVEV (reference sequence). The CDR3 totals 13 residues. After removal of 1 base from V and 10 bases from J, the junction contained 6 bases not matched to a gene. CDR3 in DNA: TGTGCCAGCAGTTTATACAGGGGAGTAGGAGCTTTCTTT. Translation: CASSLYRGVGAFF.

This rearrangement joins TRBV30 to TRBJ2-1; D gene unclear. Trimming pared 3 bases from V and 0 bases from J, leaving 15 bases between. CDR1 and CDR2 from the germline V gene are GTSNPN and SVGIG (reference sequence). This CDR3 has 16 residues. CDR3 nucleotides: TGTGCCTGGAGCCCCGCGGCGACGAGCTCCTACAATGAGCAGTTCTTC. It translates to CAWSPAATSSYNEQFF.